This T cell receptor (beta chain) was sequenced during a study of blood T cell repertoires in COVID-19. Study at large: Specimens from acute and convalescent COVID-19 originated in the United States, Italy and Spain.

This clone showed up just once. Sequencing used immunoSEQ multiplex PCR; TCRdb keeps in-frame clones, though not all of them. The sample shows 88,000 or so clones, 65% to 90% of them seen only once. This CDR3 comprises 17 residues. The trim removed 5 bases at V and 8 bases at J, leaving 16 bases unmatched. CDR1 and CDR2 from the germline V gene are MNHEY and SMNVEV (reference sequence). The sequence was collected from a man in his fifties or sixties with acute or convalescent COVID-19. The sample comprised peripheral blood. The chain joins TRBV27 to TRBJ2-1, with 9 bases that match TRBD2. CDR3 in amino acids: CASSARGVRGGRDEQFF. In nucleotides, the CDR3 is TGTGCCAGCAGTGCCCGGGGAGTGCGGGGGGGTAGGGATGAGCAGTTCTTC.